This passage covers 2 T cell receptor beta chains from one sample sequenced in a study of CD8 T cells in ankylosing spondylitis. MiXCR was run by TCRdb on the 5' RACE reads, yielding one entry per CDR3 protein. The data contain around 490,000 distinct CDR3 sequences, roughly 5.2% of them singletons. Whole-study findings and limits: Made up of about eight highly homologous variants, a TCR beta motif appeared characteristic of ankylosing spondylitis blood.

No antigens are known for them. The sample consisted of blood, either unsorted or a sorted T cell fraction (not recorded which). These receptors were obtained from a male donor with ankylosing spondylitis.

Many counts were recorded for this clonotype. J is TRBJ2-2 and V is TRBV20-1; no clear D. V gave up 2 bases and J gave up 7 bases, with 11 bases separating them. Germline values: CDR1 DFQATT, CDR2 SNEGSKA (reference sequence). This CDR3 region has 13 residues. The CDR3 bases are TGCAGTGCTAGAAGACCCTACCTCGGGGAGCTGTTTTTT. Translation gives CSARRPYLGELFF.

This clonotype was recorded at least ten times. V usage is TRBV6-2 or TRBV6-3 and J usage is TRBJ2-2; D call uncertain. Germline CDR1 and CDR2: MNHEY and SVGEGT. V was pared by 7 bases and J by 5 bases, with 11 bases between. The CDR3 runs 13 residues. This CDR3 is CASTLYLTGELFF. DNA of the CDR3: TGTGCCAGCACCCTATACCTTACCGGGGAGCTGTTTTTT.